This T cell receptor beta chain originates from a study of response to subunit inactivated influenza vaccine. Broader study findings: T cells newly recruited by each seasonal influenza vaccination are few, the authors suggested.

TCRdb used MiXCR to reprocess the RT-PCR reads, holding one entry per CDR3 protein. This table holds around 520,000 distinct CDR3 sequences, 25% found once. V lost 3 bases and J 5 bases, leaving 14 bases between the germline ends. Germline loops: CDR1 SGDLS, CDR2 YYNGEE. The CDR3 spans 14 residues. This clonotype was seen only a few times. Its cognate antigen is unknown. The receptor was derived from a man aged 50 to 60 who received an inactivated influenza vaccine. The sequencing here drew on CD4+ T cells sorted from PBMCs, taken more than 4 days after vaccination. This sequence joins TRBV9 and TRBJ2-5; D remains ambiguous. The CDR3: CASSGDGYLETQYF. For the CDR3, the DNA is TGTGCCAGCAGCGGCGACGGGTACTTGGAGACCCAGTACTTC. The whole variable domain, remainder taken from reference TRBV9 and TRBJ2-5, is DSGVTQTPKHLITATGQRVTLRCSPRSGDLSVYWYQQSLDQGLQFLIQYYNGEERAKGNILERFSAQQFPDLHSELNLSSLELGDSALYFCASSGDGYLETQYFGPGTRLLVL.